This TCR beta chain was found in a study of monozygotic twins with inflammatory bowel disease. Study observations and caveats: Twins classed as concordant or discordant showed no difference in repertoire similarity, possibly from limited power.

In regard to this clonotype: Its antigen is currently unknown.

TCRdb reprocessed the 5' RACE reads and reports one entry per CDR3 protein, with no DNA. The data show around 380,000 distinct CDR3 sequences, and the top ten clones hold approximately 2.3%. The CDR3 spans 17 residues. CDR1 SGHDN and CDR2 FVKESK come from the germline V gene. The clonotype originates from a human donor with ulcerative colitis or Crohn's disease, or a healthy co-twin of an affected twin (not recorded which). This rearrangement joins TRBV14 to TRBJ1-1. What was sequenced was blood. The CDR3 loop is CASSQDINPALNTEAFF. Full variable domain (remainder filled in from reference TRBV14 and TRBJ1-1): EAGVTQFPSHSVIEKGQTVTLRCDPISGHDNLYWYRRVMGKEIKFLLHFVKESKQDESGMPNNRFLAERTGGTYSTLKVQPAELEDSGVYFCASSQDINPALNTEAFFGQGTRLTVV.